The rows below give T cell receptor beta chains drawn from one sample of a study of blood T cells in healthy people across ages. TCRdb re-analysed the 5' RACE reads in MiXCR, keeping a single row per CDR3 protein. The sample carries fewer than 1 million distinct CDR3 sequences, 40% to 50% recorded once. Sequencing was carried out using blood. The receptor source for this set is a man in his 60s in good health. Each CDR3 is given with its conserved first and last residue. Fields, in order: V gene, D gene, J gene, clone size, CDR3 DNA, CDR3 protein. D genes are given only for firm matches. Size is stated for part of the rows, as once, few or many counts, or as a class when the clone is expanded.

TRBV30	NA	TRBJ2-7	NA	TGTGCCTGGGGGGAAGGGGGGCCTAGCTACGAGCAGTACTTC	CAWGEGGPSYEQYF
TRBV27	NA	TRBJ2-1	NA	TGTGCCAGCACAAAGGTCAGCTCCTACAATGAGCAGTTCTTC	CASTKVSSYNEQFF
TRBV7-2	TRBD1	TRBJ1-4	NA	TGTGCCAGCAGCTTCGACAGGGGAGCTGAAAAACTGTTTTTT	CASSFDRGAEKLFF
TRBV29-1	NA	TRBJ2-1	many	TGCATGATACTAACCGGGGACTACAATGAGCAGTTCTTC	CMILTGDYNEQFF
TRBV6-6	NA	TRBJ1-6	NA	TGTGCCCGCTTCAACTCACCCCTCCACTTT	CARFNSPLHF
TRBV4-1	NA	TRBJ2-1	NA	TGCGCCAGCAGCCAAAGAACGGTGGCTAGCCGAAACAACTACAATGAGCAGTTCTTC	CASSQRTVASRNNYNEQFF
TRBV27	TRBD1	TRBJ1-2	NA	TGTGCCAGCAAAGACAGGGAGTTCGATGGCTACACCTTC	CASKDREFDGYTF
TRBV7-2	NA	TRBJ2-5	few	TGTGCCAGCAGATCCCGGGGGGCCCAAGAGACCCAGTACTTC	CASRSRGAQETQYF
TRBV5-1	NA	TRBJ2-7	many	TGCGCCAGCAGCTGGGCTCAGGGGTCGGTCTACGAGCAGTACTTC	CASSWAQGSVYEQYF
TRBV28	NA	TRBJ1-1	NA	TGTGCCAGCAGTTTCCTTAGGGACAACATGAACACTGAAGCTTTCTTT	CASSFLRDNMNTEAFF
TRBV10-1	TRBD2	TRBJ2-5	once	TGCGCCAGCAGTGAAGCTAGCGGGGTAGAGACCCAGTACTTC	CASSEASGVETQYF
TRBV6-2/TRBV6-3	NA	TRBJ2-5	few	TGTGCCAGCAGTTACACCGGGGGCTCACCGGCAAGGATTAAAGAGACCCAGTACTTC	CASSYTGGSPARIKETQYF
TRBV12-3/TRBV12-4	TRBD2	TRBJ2-3	NA	TGTGCCAGCGCCGCGGCTAGCGGGCGCACAGATATGGAGTATTTT	CASAAASGRTDMEYF
TRBV20-1	NA	TRBJ2-5	NA	TGCAGCGCTCCTGACGTCTTGGAGACCCAGTACTTC	CSAPDVLETQYF
TRBV4-3	NA	TRBJ1-1	NA	TGCGCCAGCAGCCAAGTAGGGGGGACACTTTTCTTT	CASSQVGGTLFF
TRBV6-5	TRBD1	TRBJ1-6	NA	TGTGCCAGCAGTTGGACGACAGGGGAGGATTCACCCCTCCACTTT	CASSWTTGEDSPLHF
TRBV6-6	NA	TRBJ1-4	NA	TGTGCCAGCAGTTACGGAGGTCCCATGGCAACTAATGAAAAACTGTTTTTT	CASSYGGPMATNEKLFF
TRBV2	NA	TRBJ2-7	NA	TGTGCCAGCAATCTGGATTACGAGCAGTACTTC	CASNLDYEQYF
TRBV7-2	TRBD2	TRBJ2-3	NA	TGTGCCAGCAGCTTAGTAGTGGTAGCGGGTTCCACAGATACGCAGTATTTT	CASSLVVVAGSTDTQYF
TRBV20-1	TRBD1	TRBJ2-7	NA	TGCAGTGCTAGAATATCGGGACAGGGTGACGAGCAGTACTTC	CSARISGQGDEQYF
TRBV20-1	NA	TRBJ1-6	few	TGCAGTGCCAAGGAGGGGAATTCACCCCTCCACTTT	CSAKEGNSPLHF
TRBV20-1	NA	TRBJ1-2	few	TGCAGTGCTAGTTTAAGCGGCAGGGAATTTTCTAACTATGGCTACACCTTC	CSASLSGREFSNYGYTF
TRBV19	NA	TRBJ1-5	NA	TGTGCCAGTAGTATGGAGGCCTGGGGGGGTCAGCCCCAGCATTTT	CASSMEAWGGQPQHF
TRBV20-1	TRBD2	TRBJ2-3	few	TGCAGTGCTTCCGGACTAGCGGGGGGGCCCGATACGCAGTATTTT	CSASGLAGGPDTQYF
TRBV5-1	TRBD1	TRBJ1-4	NA	TGCGCCAGCAGCTTGGCCCTGGGACAGGCTAATGAAAAACTGTTTTTT	CASSLALGQANEKLFF
TRBV12-3/TRBV12-4	NA	TRBJ2-7	NA	TGTGCCAGCAGTACCAGGGACCAAAGGGGGTCTTACGAGCAGTACTTC	CASSTRDQRGSYEQYF
TRBV20-1	TRBD2	TRBJ2-7	NA	TGCAGTGCCCGGACTAGCGGGGGTAGCTCCTACAATGAGCAGTACTTC	CSARTSGGSSYNEQYF
TRBV20-1	NA	TRBJ1-5	NA	TGCAGTGCTAGAGATGTCCGTAGCAATCAGCCCCAGCATTTT	CSARDVRSNQPQHF
TRBV12-3/TRBV12-4	NA	TRBJ2-7	NA	TGTGCCAGCAGTTATTTGAGTGCGGAGCAGTACTTC	CASSYLSAEQYF
TRBV7-2	TRBD2	TRBJ2-1	NA	TGTGCCAGCAGCCGGAGACTAGCGGGCCCGGGGCAGTTCTTC	CASSRRLAGPGQFF
TRBV5-1	NA	TRBJ1-2	NA	TGCGCCAGCAGCTTGACAGGGCCTCTCCCTCATGGCTACACCTTC	CASSLTGPLPHGYTF
TRBV7-7	TRBD1	TRBJ2-7	NA	TGTTCCAGCAGCCACGGACAGGGACCCACCTACGAGCAGTACTTC	CSSSHGQGPTYEQYF
TRBV7-9	NA	TRBJ2-3	NA	TGTGCCAGCACATCTCTAACTATTGCAGATACGCAGTATTTT	CASTSLTIADTQYF
TRBV28	NA	TRBJ1-3	few	TGTGCCTCGAGGGGAGCCGGCGGCAGTAAAAACACCATATATTTT	CASRGAGGSKNTIYF
TRBV5-1	NA	TRBJ1-6	NA	TGCGCCAGCAGCTTGGCTAGGGGCTGGAATTCACCCCTCCACTTT	CASSLARGWNSPLHF
TRBV12-3/TRBV12-4	TRBD2	TRBJ2-3	NA	TGTGCCAGAAGTCGGACTAGTTTCGCAGATACGCAGTATTTT	CARSRTSFADTQYF
TRBV7-2	NA	TRBJ2-7	NA	TGTGCCAGCAACTTAAAGGGGCCGGATTACGAGCAGTACTTC	CASNLKGPDYEQYF
TRBV5-1	TRBD2	TRBJ2-4	NA	TGCGCCAGCAGCTCCCAACTAGCGGGAAAAAACATTCAGTACTTC	CASSSQLAGKNIQYF
TRBV6-5	NA	TRBJ1-6	NA	TGTGCCAGCAGTTACGGTCGGGGCTATAATTCACCCCTCCACTTT	CASSYGRGYNSPLHF
TRBV12-5	TRBD1	TRBJ1-1	NA	TGTGCTAGTGGTTTGGGGGAGACAGGGGGCACTGAAGCTTTCTTT	CASGLGETGGTEAFF
TRBV28	NA	TRBJ1-2	NA	TGTGCCAGCAGTCCCGGACACCGAATCTATGGCTACACCTTC	CASSPGHRIYGYTF
TRBV20-1	NA	TRBJ2-7	NA	TGCAGTGCTAGAGGCAAAGGGTATACCTACGAGCAGTACTTC	CSARGKGYTYEQYF
TRBV28	TRBD1	TRBJ1-5	many	TGTGCCAGCAGTCCCCTGGGACAGGGGAGAGATCAGCCCCAGCATTTT	CASSPLGQGRDQPQHF
TRBV4-1	NA	TRBJ2-3	few	TGCGCCAGCAGCCAAGGATACCGGACCCGCCCCACAGATACGCAGTATTTT	CASSQGYRTRPTDTQYF
TRBV5-6	NA	TRBJ2-2	NA	TGTGCCAGCAGCTTGTGGATTAGCTTGATTTTCCCCGGGGAGCTGTTTTTT	CASSLWISLIFPGELFF
TRBV10-2	NA	TRBJ1-5	NA	TGCGCCAGCAGTGATTTCTGGACTCAATCCGAGCAGCCCCAGCATTTT	CASSDFWTQSEQPQHF
TRBV7-2	TRBD1	TRBJ1-4	many	TGTGCCAGCAGCCCCGACAGGGCCGGGGAAAAACTGTTTTTT	CASSPDRAGEKLFF
TRBV20-1	NA	TRBJ2-5	NA	TGCAGTGCTAGATACCCTGAGCTGGGGTACCAAGAGACCCAGTACTTC	CSARYPELGYQETQYF
TRBV20-1	NA	TRBJ2-3	NA	TGCAGTGCTAGTAAAGATACTAGCACAGATACGCAGTATTTT	CSASKDTSTDTQYF
TRBV6-5	TRBD2	TRBJ2-7	few	TGTGCCAGCGCCCAGGGAGGGCCCTACGAGCAGTACTTC	CASAQGGPYEQYF
TRBV28	NA	TRBJ2-1	few	TGTGCCAGCAGTTTAAGTTACAGTACTTACAATGAGCAGTTCTTC	CASSLSYSTYNEQFF
TRBV15	NA	TRBJ2-3	many	TGTGCCACCAGCAGATCGACAGATACGCAGTATTTT	CATSRSTDTQYF